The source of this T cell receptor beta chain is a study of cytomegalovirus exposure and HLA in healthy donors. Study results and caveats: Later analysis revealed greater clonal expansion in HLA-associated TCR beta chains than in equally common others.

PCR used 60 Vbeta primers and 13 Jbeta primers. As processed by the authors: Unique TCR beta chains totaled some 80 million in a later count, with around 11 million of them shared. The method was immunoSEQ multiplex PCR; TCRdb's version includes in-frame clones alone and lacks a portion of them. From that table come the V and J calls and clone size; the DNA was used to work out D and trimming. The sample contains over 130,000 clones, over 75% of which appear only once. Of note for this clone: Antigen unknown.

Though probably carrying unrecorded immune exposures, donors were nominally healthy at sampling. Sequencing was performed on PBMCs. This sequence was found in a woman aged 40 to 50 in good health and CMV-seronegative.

CDR3 protein: CAIGGGRQGASSNEQFF. In DNA, the CDR3 is TGTGCCATCGGGGGAGGGCGGCAGGGGGCCTCATCGAATGAGCAGTTCTTC. The genes are TRBV10-3 and TRBJ2-1; a weak D match, TRBD1 (8 bases). The V and J ends lost 8 bases and 7 bases respectively, with 27 bases between them. Per germline, CDR1 ENHRY and CDR2 SYGVKD. The CDR3 is made up of 17 amino acids.